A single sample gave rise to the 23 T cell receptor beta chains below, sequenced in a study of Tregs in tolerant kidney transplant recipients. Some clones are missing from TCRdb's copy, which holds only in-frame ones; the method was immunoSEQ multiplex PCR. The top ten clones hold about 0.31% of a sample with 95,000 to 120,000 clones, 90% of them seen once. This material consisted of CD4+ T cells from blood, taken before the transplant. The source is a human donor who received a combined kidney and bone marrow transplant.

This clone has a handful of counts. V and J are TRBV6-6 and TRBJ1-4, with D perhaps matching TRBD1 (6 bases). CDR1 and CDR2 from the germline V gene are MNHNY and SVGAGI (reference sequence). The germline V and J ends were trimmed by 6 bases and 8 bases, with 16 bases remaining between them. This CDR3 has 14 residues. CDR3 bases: TGTGCCAGCAGCCGAACGTGGGGGCGAGAAAAACTGTTTTTT. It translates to CASSRTWGREKLFF.

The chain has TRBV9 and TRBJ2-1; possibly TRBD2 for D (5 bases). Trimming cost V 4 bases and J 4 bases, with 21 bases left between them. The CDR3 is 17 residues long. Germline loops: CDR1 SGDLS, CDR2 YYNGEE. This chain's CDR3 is CASSPRMGAELYNEQFF. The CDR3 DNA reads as TGTGCCAGCAGCCCCCGAATGGGAGCGGAGCTTTACAATGAGCAGTTCTTC.

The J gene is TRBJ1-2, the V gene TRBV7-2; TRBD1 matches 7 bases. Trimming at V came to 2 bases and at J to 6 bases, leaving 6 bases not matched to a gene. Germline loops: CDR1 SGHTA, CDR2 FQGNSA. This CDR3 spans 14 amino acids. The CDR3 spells CASSLSYRGNGYTF. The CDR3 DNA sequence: TGTGCCAGCAGCTTAAGTTACAGGGGAAATGGCTACACCTTC.

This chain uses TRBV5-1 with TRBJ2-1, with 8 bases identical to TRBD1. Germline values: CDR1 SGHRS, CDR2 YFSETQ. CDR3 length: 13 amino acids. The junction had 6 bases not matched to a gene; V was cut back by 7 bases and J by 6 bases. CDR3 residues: CASDPGGRNEQFF. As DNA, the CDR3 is TGCGCCAGCGATCCAGGGGGCCGCAATGAGCAGTTCTTC. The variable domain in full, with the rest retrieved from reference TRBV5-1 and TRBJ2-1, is KAGVTQTPRYLIKTRGQQVTLSCSPISGHRSVSWYQQTPGQGLQFLFEYFSETQRNKGNFPGRFSGRQFSNSRSEMNVSTLELGDSALYLCASDPGGRNEQFFGPGTRLTVL.

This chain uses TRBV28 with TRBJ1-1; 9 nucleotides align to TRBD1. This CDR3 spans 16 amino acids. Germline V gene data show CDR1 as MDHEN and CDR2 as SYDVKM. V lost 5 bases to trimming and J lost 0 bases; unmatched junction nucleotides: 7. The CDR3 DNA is TGTGCCAGCAGTGCAGGGACAGGGACTATGAACACTGAAGCTTTCTTT. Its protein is CASSAGTGTMNTEAFF.

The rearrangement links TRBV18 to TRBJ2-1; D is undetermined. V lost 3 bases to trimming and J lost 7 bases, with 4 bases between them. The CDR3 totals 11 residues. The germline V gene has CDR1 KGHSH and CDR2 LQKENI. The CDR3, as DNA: TGTGCCAGCTCACCCTCTAATGAGCAGTTCTTC. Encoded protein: CASSPSNEQFF.

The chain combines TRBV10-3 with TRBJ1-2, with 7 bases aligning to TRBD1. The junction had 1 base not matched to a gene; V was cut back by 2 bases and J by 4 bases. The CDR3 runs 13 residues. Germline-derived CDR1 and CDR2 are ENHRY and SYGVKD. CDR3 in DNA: TGTGCCATCAGTGAGCAGGGGGGCTATGGCTACACCTTC. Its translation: CAISEQGGYGYTF.

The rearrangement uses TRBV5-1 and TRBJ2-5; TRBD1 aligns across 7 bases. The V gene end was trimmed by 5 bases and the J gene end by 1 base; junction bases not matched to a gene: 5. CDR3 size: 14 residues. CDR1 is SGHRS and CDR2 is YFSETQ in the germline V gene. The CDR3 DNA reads TGCGCCAGCAGGAATTCAGGGGGCCAAGAGACCCAGTACTTC. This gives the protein CASRNSGGQETQYF.

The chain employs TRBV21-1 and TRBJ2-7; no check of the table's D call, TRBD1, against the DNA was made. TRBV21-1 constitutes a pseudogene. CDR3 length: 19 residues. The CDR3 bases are TGTGCCAGCAGCAAAAGTCGACCGCCGGGACAGGGGTCCGGGTACGAGCAGTACTTC. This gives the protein CASSKSRPPGQGSGYEQYF.

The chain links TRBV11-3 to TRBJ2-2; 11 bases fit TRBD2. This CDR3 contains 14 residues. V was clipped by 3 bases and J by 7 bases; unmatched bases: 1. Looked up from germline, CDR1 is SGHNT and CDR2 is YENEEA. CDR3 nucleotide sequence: TGTGCCAGCAGCTTTACTAGCGGGAGCGGGGAGCTGTTTTTT. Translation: CASSFTSGSGELFF.

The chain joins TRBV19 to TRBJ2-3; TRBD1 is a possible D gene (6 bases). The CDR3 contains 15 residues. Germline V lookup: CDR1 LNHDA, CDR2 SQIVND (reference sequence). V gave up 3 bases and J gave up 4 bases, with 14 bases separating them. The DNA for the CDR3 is TGTGCCAGTAGTATTGGGTCAGGGGTAGCAGATACGCAGTATTTT. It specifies CASSIGSGVADTQYF.

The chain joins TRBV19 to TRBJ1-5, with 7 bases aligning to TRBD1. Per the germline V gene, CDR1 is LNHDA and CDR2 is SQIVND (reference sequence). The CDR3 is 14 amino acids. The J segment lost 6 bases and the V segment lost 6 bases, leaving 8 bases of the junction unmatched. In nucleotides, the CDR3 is TGTGCCAGTAGCACGACAGGGAGGTCTCAGCCCCAGCATTTT. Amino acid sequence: CASSTTGRSQPQHF. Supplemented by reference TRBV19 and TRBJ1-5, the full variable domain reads DGGITQSPKYLFRKEGQNVTLSCEQNLNHDAMYWYRQDPGQGLRLIYYSQIVNDFQKGDIAEGYSVSREKKESFPLTVTSAQKNPTAFYLCASSTTGRSQPQHFGDGTRLSIL.

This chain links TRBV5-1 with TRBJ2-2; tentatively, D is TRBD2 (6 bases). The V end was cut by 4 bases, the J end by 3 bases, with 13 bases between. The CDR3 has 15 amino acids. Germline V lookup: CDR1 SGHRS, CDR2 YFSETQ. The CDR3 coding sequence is TGCGCCAGCAGCCCGGGGGATCTCGACACCGGGGAGCTGTTTTTT. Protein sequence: CASSPGDLDTGELFF.

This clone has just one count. The CDR3 bases are TGTGCCAGCAGGAACAGGGCCTACGAGCAGTACTTC. This encodes CASRNRAYEQYF. The chain carries TRBV6-5 and TRBJ2-7; possibly TRBD1 for D (6 bases). With 6 bases removed from V and 2 bases from J, the gap between germline ends came to 8 bases. The length of the CDR3 is 12 residues. Germline V lookup: CDR1 MNHEY, CDR2 SVGAGI.

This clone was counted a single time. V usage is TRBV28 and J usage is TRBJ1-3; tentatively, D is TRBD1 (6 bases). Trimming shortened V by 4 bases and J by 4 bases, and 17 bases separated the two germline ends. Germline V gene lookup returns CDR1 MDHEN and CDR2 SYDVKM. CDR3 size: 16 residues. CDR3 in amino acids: CASSSTGRTGGNTIYF. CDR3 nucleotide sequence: TGTGCCAGCAGTTCTACAGGGCGGACTGGAGGAAACACCATATATTTT.

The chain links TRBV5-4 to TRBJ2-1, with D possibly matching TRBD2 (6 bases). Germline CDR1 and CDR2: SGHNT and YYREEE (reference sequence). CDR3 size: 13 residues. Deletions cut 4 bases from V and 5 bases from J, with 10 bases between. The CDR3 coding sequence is TGTGCCAGCAGCCGGGACTCAGACAATGAGCAGTTCTTC. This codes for CASSRDSDNEQFF.

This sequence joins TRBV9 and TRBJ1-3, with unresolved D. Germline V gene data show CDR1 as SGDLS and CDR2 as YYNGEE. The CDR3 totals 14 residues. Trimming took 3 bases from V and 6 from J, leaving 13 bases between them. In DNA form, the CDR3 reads TGTGCCAGCAGCGCAAGAGGTGGAGTAAACACCATATATTTT. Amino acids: CASSARGGVNTIYF.

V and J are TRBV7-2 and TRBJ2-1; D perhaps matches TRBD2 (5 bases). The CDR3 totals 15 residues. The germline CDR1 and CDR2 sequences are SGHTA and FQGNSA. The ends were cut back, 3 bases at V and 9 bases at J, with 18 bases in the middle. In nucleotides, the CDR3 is TGTGCCAGCAGCTTCTCCTCGCGAGGGTTTGGTGAGCAGTTCTTC. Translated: CASSFSSRGFGEQFF.

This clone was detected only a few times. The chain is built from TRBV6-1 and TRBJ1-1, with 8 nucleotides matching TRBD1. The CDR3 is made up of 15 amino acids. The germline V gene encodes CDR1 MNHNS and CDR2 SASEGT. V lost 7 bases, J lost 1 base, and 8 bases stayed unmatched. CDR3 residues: CASTSTGTGNTEAFF. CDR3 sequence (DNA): TGTGCCAGCACCTCGACGGGGACAGGGAACACTGAAGCTTTCTTT.

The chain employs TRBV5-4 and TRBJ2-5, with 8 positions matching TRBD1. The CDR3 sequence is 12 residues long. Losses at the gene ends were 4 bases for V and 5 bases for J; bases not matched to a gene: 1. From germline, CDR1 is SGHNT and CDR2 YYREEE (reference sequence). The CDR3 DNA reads TGTGCCAGCAGCAACAGGGGGGAGACCCAGTACTTC. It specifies CASSNRGETQYF.

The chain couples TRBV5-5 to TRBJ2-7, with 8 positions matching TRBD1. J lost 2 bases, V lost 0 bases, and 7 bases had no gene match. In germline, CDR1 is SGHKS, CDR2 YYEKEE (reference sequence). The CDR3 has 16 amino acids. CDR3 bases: TGTGCCAGCAGCTTGGGGCCAGGGGGCTTCCCCTACGAGCAGTACTTC. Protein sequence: CASSLGPGGFPYEQYF.

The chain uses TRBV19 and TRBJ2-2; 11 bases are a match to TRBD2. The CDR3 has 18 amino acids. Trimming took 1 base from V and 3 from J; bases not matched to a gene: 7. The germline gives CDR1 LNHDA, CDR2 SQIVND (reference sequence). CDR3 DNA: TGTGCCAGTAGTATAGGGGGTAGCGGGAGGGCGTACACCGGGGAGCTGTTTTTT. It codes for CASSIGGSGRAYTGELFF.

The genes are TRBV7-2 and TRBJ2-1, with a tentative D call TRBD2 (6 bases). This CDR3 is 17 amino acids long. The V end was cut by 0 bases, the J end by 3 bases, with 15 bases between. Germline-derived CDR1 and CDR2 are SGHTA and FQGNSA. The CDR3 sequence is CASSLAPVGGFYNEQFF. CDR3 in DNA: TGTGCCAGCAGCTTAGCGCCGGTAGGAGGGTTCTACAATGAGCAGTTCTTC.